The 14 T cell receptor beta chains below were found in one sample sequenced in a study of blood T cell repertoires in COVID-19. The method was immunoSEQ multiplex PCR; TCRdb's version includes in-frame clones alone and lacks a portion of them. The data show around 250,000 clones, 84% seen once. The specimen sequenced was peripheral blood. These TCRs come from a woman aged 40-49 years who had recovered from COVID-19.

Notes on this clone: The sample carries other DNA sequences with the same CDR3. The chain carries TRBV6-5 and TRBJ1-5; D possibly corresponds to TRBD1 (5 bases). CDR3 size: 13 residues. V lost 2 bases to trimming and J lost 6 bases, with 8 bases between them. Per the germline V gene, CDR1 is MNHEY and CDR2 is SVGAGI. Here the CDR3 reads CASSYGGGQPQHF. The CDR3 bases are TGTGCCAGCAGTTACGGGGGGGGTCAGCCCCAGCATTTT.

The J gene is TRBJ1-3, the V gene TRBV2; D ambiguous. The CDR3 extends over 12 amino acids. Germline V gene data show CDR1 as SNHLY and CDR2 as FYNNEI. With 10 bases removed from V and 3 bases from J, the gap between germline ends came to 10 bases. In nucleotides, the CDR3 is TGTGCCACCTCCCCGGTTGGAAACACCATATATTTT. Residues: CATSPVGNTIYF.

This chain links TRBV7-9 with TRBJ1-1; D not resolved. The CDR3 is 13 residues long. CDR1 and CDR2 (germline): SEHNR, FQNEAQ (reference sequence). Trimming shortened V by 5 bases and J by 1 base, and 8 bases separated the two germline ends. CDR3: CASSKHENTEAFF. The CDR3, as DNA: TGTGCCAGCAGCAAGCACGAGAACACTGAAGCTTTCTTT.

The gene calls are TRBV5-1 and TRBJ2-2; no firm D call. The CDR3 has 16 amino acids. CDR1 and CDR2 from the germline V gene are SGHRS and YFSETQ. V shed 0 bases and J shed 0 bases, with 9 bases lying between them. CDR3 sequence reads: CASSLAVSPNTGELFF. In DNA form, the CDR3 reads TGCGCCAGCAGCTTGGCCGTTAGCCCGAACACCGGGGAGCTGTTTTTT. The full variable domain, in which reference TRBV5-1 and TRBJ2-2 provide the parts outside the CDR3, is KAGVTQTPRYLIKTRGQQVTLSCSPISGHRSVSWYQQTPGQGLQFLFEYFSETQRNKGNFPGRFSGRQFSNSRSEMNVSTLELGDSALYLCASSLAVSPNTGELFFGEGSRLTVL.

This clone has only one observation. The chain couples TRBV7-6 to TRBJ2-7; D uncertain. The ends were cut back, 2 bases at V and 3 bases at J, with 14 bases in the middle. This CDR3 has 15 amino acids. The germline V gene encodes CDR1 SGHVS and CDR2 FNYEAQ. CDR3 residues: CASSLTGHGGYEQYF. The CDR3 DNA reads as TGTGCCAGCAGCTTAACGGGTCACGGCGGCTACGAGCAGTACTTC.

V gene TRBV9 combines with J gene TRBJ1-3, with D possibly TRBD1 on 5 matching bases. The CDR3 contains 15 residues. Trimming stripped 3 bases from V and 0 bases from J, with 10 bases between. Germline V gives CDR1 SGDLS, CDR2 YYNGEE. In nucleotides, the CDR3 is TGTGCCAGCAGCGGTGCGGGGGTCTCTGGAAACACCATATATTTT. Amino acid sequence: CASSGAGVSGNTIYF.

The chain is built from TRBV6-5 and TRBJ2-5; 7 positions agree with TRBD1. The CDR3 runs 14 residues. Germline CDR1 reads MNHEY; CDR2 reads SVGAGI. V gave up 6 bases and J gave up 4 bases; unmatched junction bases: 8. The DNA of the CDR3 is TGTGCCAGCAGACCAGGACAGGCCCTAGAGACCCAGTACTTC. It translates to CASRPGQALETQYF.

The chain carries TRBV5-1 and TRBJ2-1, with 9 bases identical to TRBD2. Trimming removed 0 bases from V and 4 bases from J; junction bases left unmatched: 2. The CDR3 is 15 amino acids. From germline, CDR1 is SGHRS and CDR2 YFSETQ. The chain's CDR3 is CASSLDSGGYNEQFF. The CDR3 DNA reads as TGCGCCAGCAGCTTGGACAGCGGGGGGTACAATGAGCAGTTCTTC.

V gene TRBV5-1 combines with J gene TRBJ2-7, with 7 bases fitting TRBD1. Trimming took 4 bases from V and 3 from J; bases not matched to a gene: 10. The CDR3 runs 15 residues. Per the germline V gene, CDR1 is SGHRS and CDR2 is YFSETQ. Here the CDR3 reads CASSPDGQVVYEQYF. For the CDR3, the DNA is TGCGCCAGCAGCCCGGATGGACAGGTTGTCTACGAGCAGTACTTC.

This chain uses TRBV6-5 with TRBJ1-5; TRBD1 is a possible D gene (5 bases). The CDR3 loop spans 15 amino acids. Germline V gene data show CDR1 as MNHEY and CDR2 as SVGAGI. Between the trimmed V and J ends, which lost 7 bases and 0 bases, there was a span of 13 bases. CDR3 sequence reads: CASMETVYSNQPQHF. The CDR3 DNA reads TGTGCCAGCATGGAGACAGTGTATAGCAATCAGCCCCAGCATTTT.

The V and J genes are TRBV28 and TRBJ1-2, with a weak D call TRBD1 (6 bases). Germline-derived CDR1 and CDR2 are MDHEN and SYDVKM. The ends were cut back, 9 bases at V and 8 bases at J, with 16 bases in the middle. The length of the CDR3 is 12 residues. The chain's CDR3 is CASSTGLLGYTF. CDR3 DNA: TGTGCCAGTTCGACAGGTCTTTTGGGCTACACCTTC.

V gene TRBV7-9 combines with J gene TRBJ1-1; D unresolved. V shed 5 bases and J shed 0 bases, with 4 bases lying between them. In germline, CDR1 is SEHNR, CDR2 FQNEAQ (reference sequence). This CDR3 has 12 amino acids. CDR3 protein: CASSPLNTEAFF. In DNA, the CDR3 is TGTGCCAGCAGCCCGTTGAACACTGAAGCTTTCTTT.

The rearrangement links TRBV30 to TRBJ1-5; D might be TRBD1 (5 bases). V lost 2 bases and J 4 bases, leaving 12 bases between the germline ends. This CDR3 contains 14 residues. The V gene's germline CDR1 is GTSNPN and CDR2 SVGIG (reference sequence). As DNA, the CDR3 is TGTGCCTGGAGTATAACAGGTACTAATCAGCCCCAGCATTTT. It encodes CAWSITGTNQPQHF.

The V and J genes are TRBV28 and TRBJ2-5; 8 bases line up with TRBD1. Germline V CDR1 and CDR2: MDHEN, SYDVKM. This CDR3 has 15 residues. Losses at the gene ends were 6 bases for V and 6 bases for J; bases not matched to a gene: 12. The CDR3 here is CASRGPGTGGKTQYF. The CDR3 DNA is TGTGCCAGCAGAGGGCCAGGGACAGGAGGAAAGACCCAGTACTTC.